Following are 13 T cell receptor beta chains from one sample sequenced in a study of blood T cell repertoires in COVID-19. Generated by immunoSEQ multiplex PCR, the TCRdb table keeps only in-frame clones and is missing some. This sample yields roughly 180,000 clones, of which 75% to 90% are seen a single time; roughly 2.2% belongs to the top ten. The material sequenced was peripheral blood. Receptor source: a man in his sixties or seventies with active or convalescent COVID-19.

This clone was found a few times. CDR3 amino acids: CASSPHSSYNEQFF. The CDR3 nucleotides are TGTGCCAGCTCACCGCACAGCTCCTACAATGAGCAGTTCTTC. The chain joins TRBV18 to TRBJ2-1; D uncertain. Germline assignment: CDR1 KGHSH and CDR2 LQKENI. The CDR3 is 14 amino acids. The ends were cut back, 3 bases at V and 0 bases at J, with 6 bases in the middle.

There are a few counts of this clone. The chain's CDR3 is CAAGSPGNTIYF. For the CDR3, the DNA is TGTGCTGCAGGGTCCCCTGGAAACACCATATATTTT. The chain employs TRBV30 and TRBJ1-3; D possibly corresponds to TRBD1 (5 bases). CDR3 length: 12 residues. Germline CDR1 and CDR2: GTSNPN and SVGIG (reference sequence).

The V gene is TRBV6-5, the J gene TRBJ1-5; D may be TRBD1 (5 bases). V was cut by 0 bases and J by 0 bases, with 9 bases left in between. CDR3 size: 16 residues. From germline, CDR1 is MNHEY and CDR2 SVGAGI. The CDR3 coding sequence is TGTGCCAGCAGTTACTCGGGGCCTTATAGCAATCAGCCCCAGCATTTT. Translation gives CASSYSGPYSNQPQHF.

This clone was detected a few times. The rearrangement links TRBV15 to TRBJ1-2; the match to TRBD1 covers 10 bases. This CDR3 has 15 residues. Germline trimming cut 0 bases from V and 7 bases from J; bases unmatched to any gene: 5. Germline V gene data show CDR1 as LNHNV and CDR2 as YYDKDF (reference sequence). As DNA, the CDR3 is TGTGCCACCAGCAGAGATTTGGGGACAGGGGCTGGCTACACCTTC. Its translation is CATSRDLGTGAGYTF.

The V and J genes are TRBV19 and TRBJ1-6; a weak D match, TRBD1 (5 bases). Germline lookup yields CDR1 LNHDA and CDR2 SQIVND (reference sequence). V lost 4 bases, J lost 8 bases, and 9 bases lay in between. This CDR3 spans 13 amino acids. CDR3 nucleotides: TGTGCCAGTAGTAGCTCCAGGGATTCACCCCTCCACTTT. Protein product: CASSSSRDSPLHF.

The rearrangement links TRBV6-5 to TRBJ1-2; D unclear. This CDR3 is built from 14 residues. CDR1 is MNHEY, CDR2 SVGAGI, per germline. The V end lost 10 bases, the J end lost 6 bases, and 21 bases lay between the germline ends. CDR3 sequence: CAIRDPGRGNGYTF. DNA of the CDR3: TGTGCCATCCGAGACCCCGGGCGGGGTAATGGCTACACCTTC.

V is TRBV11-2 and J is TRBJ1-1, with a weak D call TRBD1 (6 bases). V lost 5 bases to trimming and J lost 0 bases, with 13 bases between them. This CDR3 has 15 amino acids. Germline V gene lookup returns CDR1 SGHAT and CDR2 FQNNGV. Written as DNA, the CDR3 is TGTGCCAGCAGCCCGTTAGGGGGTTTGAACACTGAAGCTTTCTTT. It yields the protein CASSPLGGLNTEAFF.

The CDR3 spells CASSQGPGGTDKYEQYF. The CDR3, as DNA: TGCGCCAGCAGCCAAGGACCAGGCGGGACGGACAAGTACGAGCAGTACTTC. The chain has TRBV4-3 and TRBJ2-7; weak D call: TRBD2 (6 bases). This CDR3 has 17 residues. V was cut by 1 base and J by 4 bases, with 20 bases left in between. Germline V gene data show CDR1 as LGHNA and CDR2 as YSLEER.

J is TRBJ1-4 and V is TRBV15; D is unclear. This CDR3 spans 17 amino acids. From germline, CDR1 is LNHNV and CDR2 YYDKDF (reference sequence). V lost 1 base and J 2 bases, leaving 14 bases between the germline ends. The CDR3 DNA is TGTGCCACCAGCAGAGGTCCAGTTCAGGCGACTAATGAAAAACTGTTTTTT. Its protein product is CATSRGPVQATNEKLFF.

The CDR3 is CASSIVGGNRQPQHF. As DNA, the CDR3 is TGTGCCAGTAGTATAGTCGGGGGGAATAGGCAGCCCCAGCATTTT. The rearrangement joins TRBV19 to TRBJ1-5, with D perhaps matching TRBD1 (5 bases). Germline V lookup: CDR1 LNHDA, CDR2 SQIVND (reference sequence). The CDR3 sequence is 15 residues long. Between the trimmed V and J ends, which lost 1 base and 7 bases, there was a span of 14 bases.

This rearrangement joins TRBV28 to TRBJ2-7; 7 bases align to TRBD2. The CDR3 contains 14 residues. With V trimmed by 7 bases and J by 0 bases, 6 bases remained unmatched. The germline V gene has CDR1 MDHEN and CDR2 SYDVKM. The CDR3 protein is CASNTGGNSYEQYF. DNA for the CDR3: TGTGCCAGCAATACGGGAGGCAACTCCTACGAGCAGTACTTC.

This clone occurred once. The chain joins TRBV28 to TRBJ1-6; no clear D gene. Germline CDR1 reads MDHEN; CDR2 reads SYDVKM. V was cut by 6 bases and J by 9 bases, with 9 bases left in between. The CDR3 runs to 12 residues. The CDR3 region is CASRRRVSPLHF. In nucleotides, the CDR3 is TGTGCCAGCAGGCGGCGGGTTTCACCCCTCCACTTT.

This rearrangement joins TRBV7-9 to TRBJ2-2; D possibly corresponds to TRBD2 (6 bases). The CDR3 is made up of 14 amino acids. Per the germline V gene, CDR1 is SEHNR and CDR2 is FQNEAQ (reference sequence). V was pared by 3 bases and J by 3 bases, with 8 bases between. CDR3 in DNA: TGTGCCAGCAGCTTGGGAGGTCACACCGGGGAGCTGTTTTTT. Residues: CASSLGGHTGELFF.